These 18 T cell receptor beta chains share one sample of origin, sequenced in a study of Graves' ophthalmopathy and Graves' hyperthyroidism. Scientists amplified the TCR beta CDR3 regions from RNA transcripts. First-round RT-PCR used HTBI primers; second-round multiplex PCR followed. TCRdb ran MiXCR on the multiplex PCR reads and lists one entry per CDR3 protein. Among 650,000 to 900,000 distinct CDR3 sequences listed, 40% were seen once. The material sequenced was peripheral blood. These receptors all stem from an adult man with Graves' ophthalmopathy.

Worth noting for this clonotype: A much larger clone differs from this one at a single base, so this may be a read error. The chain links TRBV20-1 to TRBJ1-1; D gene ambiguous. Germline V gene sequence: CDR1 DFQATT, CDR2 SNEGSKA (reference sequence). The CDR3 is 14 residues long. V dropped 3 bases and J dropped 0 bases, with 11 bases sitting between them. In DNA form, the CDR3 reads TGCAGTGCTAGGCCGGACGGAGTGAACACTGAAGCTTTCTTT. Amino acids: CSARPDGVNTEAFF.

The rearrangement links TRBV5-6 to TRBJ2-7; D gene ambiguous. Germline V gene lookup returns CDR1 SGHDT and CDR2 YYEEEE. The CDR3 loop spans 14 amino acids. V lost 1 base to trimming and J lost 5 bases, with 13 bases between them. The CDR3 here is CASSLKAGFHEQYF. CDR3 DNA: TGTGCCAGCAGCTTGAAGGCAGGCTTCCACGAGCAGTACTTC.

V is TRBV10-3 and J is TRBJ1-1; 8 bases fit TRBD1. Per the germline V gene, CDR1 is ENHRY and CDR2 is SYGVKD. The CDR3 sequence is 12 residues long. The V segment lost 6 bases and the J segment 7 bases; nucleotides outside the gene matches: 4. The CDR3 spells CAIRNDRGEAFF. The CDR3, as DNA: TGTGCCATCAGGAACGACAGGGGTGAAGCTTTCTTT.

This clonotype was detected many times. J is TRBJ1-6 and V is TRBV7-3, with TRBD1 as a possible D gene (5 bases). The CDR3 is 15 residues long. Germline lookup yields CDR1 SGHTA and CDR2 FQGTGA. V lost 2 bases and J 6 bases, leaving 11 bases between the germline ends. Here the CDR3 DNA reads TGTGCCAGCAGCTTAGGGACGGGGTCTAATTCACCCCTCCACTTT. This gives the protein CASSLGTGSNSPLHF.

The gene calls are TRBV9 and TRBJ1-4; perhaps TRBD1 as D (5 bases). V dropped 0 bases and J dropped 8 bases, with 14 bases sitting between them. CDR1 and CDR2 from the germline V gene are SGDLS and YYNGEE. There are 15 residues in the CDR3. CDR3 loop: CASSVGGGVGEKLFF. CDR3 nucleotide sequence: TGTGCCAGCAGCGTAGGAGGAGGGGTCGGAGAAAAACTGTTTTTT.

This clonotype came up many times. This chain links TRBV29-1 with TRBJ1-1, with D possibly TRBD1 on 6 matching bases. Germline V gene data show CDR1 as SQVTM and CDR2 as ANQGSEA. The V and J ends lost 7 bases and 1 base respectively, with 10 bases between them. This CDR3 comprises 12 residues. CDR3 loop: CSGSTGNTEAFF. The CDR3 DNA reads as TGCAGCGGCTCGACAGGGAACACTGAAGCTTTCTTT.

V usage is TRBV20-1 and J usage is TRBJ2-7; 8 bases map to TRBD2. There are 12 residues in the CDR3. CDR1 and CDR2 from the germline V gene are DFQATT and SNEGSKA (reference sequence). The V gene end was trimmed by 3 bases and the J gene end by 6 bases; junction bases not matched to a gene: 4. CDR3 DNA: TGCAGTGCTAGTTCCGGGGGGGCCGAGCAGTACTTC. Protein product: CSASSGGAEQYF.

The rearrangement uses TRBV14 and TRBJ1-2; D unclear. Germline loops: CDR1 SGHDN, CDR2 FVKESK. The CDR3 loop spans 14 amino acids. The V gene lost 5 bases and the J gene lost 6 bases, with 16 bases spanning the gap. The CDR3 DNA reads as TGTGCCAGCAGCAACACGGCGGGGTCCCATGGCTACACCTTC. Translation gives CASSNTAGSHGYTF.

J is TRBJ2-7 and V is TRBV7-9; 8 bases line up with TRBD2. The CDR3 sequence is 13 residues long. The ends lost 5 bases at V and 7 bases at J; junction bases unmatched: 7. Per the germline V gene, CDR1 is SEHNR and CDR2 is FQNEAQ (reference sequence). CDR3: CASSPGTSLEQYF. The CDR3 nucleotides are TGTGCCAGCAGCCCAGGGACTAGTTTGGAGCAGTACTTC.

Regarding this clonotype: At one end the junction does not follow the germline gene, possibly because of a read error. The rearrangement links TRBV7-9 to TRBJ1-5, with D tentatively TRBD1 (5 bases). Germline CDR1 and CDR2: SEHNR and FQNEAQ (reference sequence). The length of the CDR3 is 15 residues. CDR3 in DNA: TGCGCCAGCAGCCGAAGGCGGGGGATAAATCAGCCCCAGCATTTT. It yields the protein CASSRRRGINQPQHF.

The sample holds many counts of this clonotype. The rearrangement uses TRBV2 and TRBJ2-5; no reliable D call. Germline CDR1 is SNHLY and CDR2 is FYNNEI. V shed 4 bases and J shed 1 base, with 7 bases lying between them. The CDR3 spans 13 residues. For the CDR3, the DNA is TGTGCCAGCAGTGGAGAAGCCCAAGAGACCCAGTACTTC. Protein: CASSGEAQETQYF.

The table lists this clonotype with a few counts. This rearrangement joins TRBV5-1 to TRBJ1-2, with D unresolved. The germline V gene encodes CDR1 SGHRS and CDR2 YFSETQ. The CDR3 has 14 amino acids. Trimming took off 5 bases at V and 3 bases at J, with 14 bases between the two ends. CDR3 in DNA: TGCGCCAGCAGAGAGGATGGACGGTACTATGGCTACACCTTC. Its translation: CASREDGRYYGYTF.

This chain connects TRBV10-3 to TRBJ1-2, with 7 nucleotides matching TRBD1. The V gene's germline CDR1 is ENHRY and CDR2 SYGVKD. The length of the CDR3 is 12 residues. V lost 10 bases to trimming and J lost 4 bases; unmatched junction nucleotides: 6. In nucleotides, the CDR3 is TGTGCCACCGGGACAGACCTCTATGGCTACACCTTC. This translates into CATGTDLYGYTF.

This clonotype occurred many times. The rearrangement joins TRBV10-3 to TRBJ1-6; the D gene is possibly TRBD1 (5 bases). V lost 0 bases, J lost 10 bases, and 13 bases lay in between. The CDR3 is 15 residues long. Germline CDR1 ENHRY, CDR2 SYGVKD. The DNA for the CDR3 is TGTGCCATCAGTGAGTCGCAGGGAAAAGGGTCACCCCTCCACTTT. This sequence encodes CAISESQGKGSPLHF.

This clonotype has just a few counts. V gene TRBV25-1 combines with J gene TRBJ2-2; D remains ambiguous. V gave up 5 bases and J gave up 5 bases, with 12 bases separating them. This CDR3 is 14 amino acids long. Germline V gene sequence: CDR1 MGHDK, CDR2 SYGVNS. DNA of the CDR3: TGTGCCAGCAGTCACCGTAAAGTGACCGGGGAGCTGTTTTTT. Amino acid sequence: CASSHRKVTGELFF.

The chain couples TRBV2 to TRBJ2-5, with D tentatively TRBD1 (6 bases). The DNA end is more similar to TRBJ2-1, so the J call may be wrong. Germline CDR1 and CDR2: SNHLY and FYNNEI. CDR3 length: 12 residues. The chain's CDR3 is CASSETGNEQFF. The CDR3 region has the DNA TGTGCCAGCAGTGAGACAGGCAATGAGCAGTTCTTC.

The chain links TRBV11-1 to TRBJ2-2, with D unresolved. The V and J ends lost 3 bases and 2 bases respectively, with 13 bases between them. Looked up from germline, CDR1 is SGHAT and CDR2 is FQDESV (reference sequence). The CDR3 totals 16 residues. CDR3 sequence (DNA): TGTGCCAGCAGCTTCAAGTTGACGCCTAACACCGGGGAGCTGTTTTTT. Encoded protein: CASSFKLTPNTGELFF.

This chain joins TRBV20-1 and TRBJ2-7; D remains ambiguous. CDR3 length equals 14 residues. CDR1 is DFQATT and CDR2 is SNEGSKA in the germline V gene (reference sequence). V was trimmed by 4 bases and J by 4 bases, leaving 17 bases between them. This chain's CDR3 is CSANKQAIQYEQYF. In nucleotides, the CDR3 is TGCAGTGCTAATAAACAAGCGATACAATACGAGCAGTACTTC.